The rows below give T cell receptor beta chains drawn from one sample of a study of identical twins. TCRdb ran MiXCR on the 5' RACE reads and lists one entry per CDR3 protein. Among under 400,000 distinct CDR3 sequences listed, approximately 8.8% were seen once. The sample comprised naive T cells sorted from blood. These receptors all come from a woman between 45 and 60 years old in good health. CDR3s include the opening cysteine and the closing phenylalanine or tryptophan. The D gene is left open where the match is weak. Some rows have no size entry. The others give once, few or many, or a class for an expanded clone.

cdr3_length,clone_size,j_call,v_call,d_call,cdr3_aa,cdr3_nt
11,few,TRBJ1-4,TRBV6-5,.,CASGGHEKLFF,TGTGCCAGCGGTGGACATGAAAAACTGTTTTTT
11,few,TRBJ1-1,TRBV6-5,.,CASRGPGGAFF,TGTGCCAGCAGGGGGCCGGGAGGAGCTTTCTTT
16,few,TRBJ2-3,TRBV5-1,TRBD1,CASSQEQGVYTDTQYF,TGCGCCAGCAGCCAAGAACAGGGGGTGTACACAGATACGCAGTATTTT
14,few,TRBJ1-4,TRBV29-1,.,CSVRPLSVNEKLFF,TGCAGCGTACGGCCACTTTCCGTCAATGAAAAACTGTTTTTT
16,few,TRBJ2-1,TRBV5-1,TRBD2,CASSPLRGGRGDEQFF,TGCGCCAGCAGCCCCCTTCGGGGCGGGAGGGGTGATGAGCAGTTCTTC
12,many,TRBJ2-7,TRBV27,.,CASSPSGYEQYF,TGTGCCAGCAGCCCCTCCGGCTACGAGCAGTACTTC
13,many,TRBJ1-2,TRBV12-3/TRBV12-4,.,CASSLRRNYGYTF,TGTGCCAGCAGTTTGCGGCGGAACTATGGCTACACCTTC
19,many,TRBJ2-2,TRBV7-9,.,CASSPPLLTTTINTGELFF,TGTGCCAGCAGCCCACCCCTACTAACTACGACGATTAACACCGGGGAGCTGTTTTTT
12,many,TRBJ1-6,TRBV29-1,TRBD1,CSAGTGNSPLHF,TGCAGCGCGGGGACAGGCAATTCACCCCTCCACTTT
16,many,TRBJ1-6,TRBV9,.,CASSEGPFPYNSPLHF,TGTGCCAGCAGCGAGGGCCCTTTTCCGTATAATTCACCCCTCCACTTT
15,.,TRBJ2-2,TRBV15,.,CATSRALESAGELFF,TGTGCCACCAGCAGAGCACTAGAGTCGGCCGGGGAGCTGTTTTTT
11,.,TRBJ2-1,TRBV6-1,.,CASSESHEQFF,TGTGCCAGCAGTGAAAGCCATGAGCAGTTCTTC
15,many,TRBJ2-1,TRBV12-3/TRBV12-4,.,CASSFGGGRYNEQFF,TGTGCCAGCAGTTTTGGGGGCGGAAGGTACAATGAGCAGTTCTTC
17,.,TRBJ2-1,TRBV7-8,.,CASSLARGTPLFGEQFF,TGTGCCAGCAGCTTAGCGCGAGGGACTCCCCTATTCGGTGAGCAGTTCTTC
12,many,TRBJ2-7,TRBV5-1,.,CASSPGGNEQYF,TGCGCCAGCAGCCCCGGGGGCAACGAGCAGTACTTC
13,.,TRBJ1-1,TRBV29-1,.,CSVVGPSGVEAFF,TGCAGCGTTGTGGGCCCGTCGGGGGTAGAAGCTTTCTTT
15,.,TRBJ2-7,TRBV3-1,.,CASSQDILASYEQYF,TGTGCCAGCAGCCAAGATATTCTTGCCTCCTACGAGCAGTACTTC
13,few,TRBJ1-1,TRBV6-5,.,CATLRGSRNEAFF,TGTGCCACCCTTAGGGGTAGCCGAAATGAAGCTTTCTTT
17,.,TRBJ2-1,TRBV7-8,TRBD2,CASGAWLAGGSYNEQFF,TGTGCCAGCGGCGCCTGGCTAGCGGGAGGATCTTACAATGAGCAGTTCTTC
12,few,TRBJ2-7,TRBV30,.,CAWSGGSYEQYF,TGTGCCTGGAGTGGTGGAAGTTACGAGCAGTACTTC
13,.,TRBJ1-4,TRBV24-1,.,CATSDSGNEKLFF,TGTGCCACCAGTGATTCCGGGAATGAAAAACTGTTTTTT
15,.,TRBJ2-1,TRBV12-3/TRBV12-4,.,CASSLVGLSNNEQFF,TGTGCCAGCAGTTTAGTGGGACTCAGTAACAATGAGCAGTTCTTC
17,few,TRBJ2-3,TRBV5-1,.,CASSSEVAKAGTDTQYF,TGCGCCAGCAGCTCGGAAGTGGCGAAAGCGGGCACAGATACGCAGTATTTT
17,.,TRBJ2-1,TRBV5-1,.,CASSIRDQPFQGNEQFF,TGCGCCAGCAGCATCCGGGACCAACCCTTTCAGGGCAATGAGCAGTTCTTC
14,few,TRBJ2-1,TRBV4-1,.,CASSQDPLGGEQFF,TGCGCCAGCAGCCAAGACCCACTCGGAGGTGAGCAGTTCTTC
16,many,TRBJ2-5,TRBV20-1,.,CSATTIPGRNQETQYF,TGCAGTGCTACCACGATACCAGGCAGGAACCAAGAGACCCAGTACTTC
16,.,TRBJ2-1,TRBV29-1,.,CSVGGPRDRRFDEQFF,TGCAGCGTTGGAGGACCCCGGGACCGTCGATTCGATGAGCAGTTCTTC
16,few,TRBJ2-2,TRBV19,TRBD2,CASSYWTSGNTGELFF,TGTGCCAGTAGTTACTGGACTAGCGGGAACACCGGGGAGCTGTTTTTT
13,many,TRBJ2-2,TRBV6-2/TRBV6-3,.,CASVGPNTGELFF,TGTGCCAGCGTCGGACCGAACACCGGGGAGCTGTTTTTT
17,many,TRBJ2-3,TRBV29-1,TRBD1,CSAFPARGQGITDTQYF,TGCAGCGCGTTTCCTGCTCGTGGACAGGGAATTACAGATACGCAGTATTTT
18,many,TRBJ2-2,TRBV5-1,.,CASSLGGILQRDTGELFF,TGCGCCAGCAGCTTGGGGGGTATATTACAGCGAGACACCGGGGAGCTGTTTTTT
12,few,TRBJ2-1,TRBV7-9,.,CASSLSRSNKFF,TGTGCCAGCAGCTTATCGAGATCTAATAAGTTCTTC
14,.,TRBJ2-7,TRBV7-9,TRBD2,CASSLVAGDDEQYF,TGTGCCAGCAGCTTAGTGGCGGGAGACGACGAGCAGTACTTC
13,many,TRBJ2-3,TRBV6-2/TRBV6-3,TRBD2,CASSFGGGDTQYF,TGTGCCAGCAGCTTCGGGGGGGGAGATACGCAGTATTTT
14,.,TRBJ2-7,TRBV14,.,CASSQGGDTYEQYF,TGTGCCAGCAGCCAAGGTGGCGATACCTACGAGCAGTACTTC
13,.,TRBJ2-7,TRBV5-1,.,CASSRSQAYEQYF,TGCGCCAGCAGCCGGTCCCAGGCCTACGAGCAGTACTTC
15,many,TRBJ1-4,TRBV5-1,TRBD1,CASSFNRGTNEKLFF,TGCGCCAGCAGCTTCAACAGGGGTACTAATGAAAAACTGTTTTTT
16,few,TRBJ2-5,TRBV9,TRBD1,CASSVQTGGYQETQYF,TGTGCCAGCAGCGTACAAACAGGGGGGTACCAAGAGACCCAGTACTTC
11,few,TRBJ1-1,TRBV2,.,CASGRFTEAFF,TGTGCCAGCGGACGGTTCACTGAAGCTTTCTTT
15,.,TRBJ2-3,TRBV6-6,TRBD2,CASSTGGPVTDTQYF,TGTGCCAGCAGTACGGGAGGGCCTGTCACAGATACGCAGTATTTT
13,many,TRBJ2-3,TRBV3-1,.,CASSQESLNTQYF,TGTGCCAGCAGCCAAGAAAGTCTGAATACGCAGTATTTT
13,many,TRBJ2-1,TRBV18,TRBD2,CASSSGLVAEQFF,TGTGCCAGCTCCTCCGGACTAGTTGCTGAGCAGTTCTTC
13,many,TRBJ1-1,TRBV3-1,.,CASSQMGFTEAFF,TGTGCCAGCAGCCAAATGGGATTCACTGAAGCTTTCTTT
14,.,TRBJ1-2,TRBV12-3/TRBV12-4,.,CASSLPRLNYGYTF,TGTGCCAGCAGTTTGCCCAGGTTGAACTATGGCTACACCTTC
18,many,TRBJ2-7,TRBV21-1,.,CASRYRGLAGVESYEQYF,TGTGCCAGCAGGTACAGGGGTCTAGCGGGAGTGGAGTCCTACGAGCAGTACTTC
15,few,TRBJ2-2,TRBV12-3/TRBV12-4,.,CASGRPPPNTGELFF,TGTGCCAGCGGGAGGCCCCCTCCGAACACCGGGGAGCTGTTTTTT
13,few,TRBJ2-7,TRBV12-3/TRBV12-4,.,CASSLGQQNKQYF,TGTGCCAGCAGTTTAGGACAGCAGAATAAGCAGTACTTC
15,.,TRBJ1-2,TRBV3-1,.,CASSQSRLANYGYTF,TGTGCCAGCAGCCAGTCCAGGTTAGCTAACTATGGCTACACCTTC
15,few,TRBJ2-7,TRBV5-5,.,CASSLEAHYVYEQYF,TGTGCCAGCAGCTTGGAAGCCCATTACGTCTACGAGCAGTACTTC
14,few,TRBJ1-2,TRBV30,.,CACHRAREGYGYTF,TGTGCCTGCCATCGAGCCAGGGAGGGCTATGGCTACACCTTC
15,few,TRBJ2-7,TRBV9,TRBD2,CASSVRGSGTYEQYF,TGTGCCAGCAGCGTTCGCGGGAGTGGCACCTACGAGCAGTACTTC
17,few,TRBJ2-3,TRBV27,TRBD2,CASSLTPGLAGSDTQYF,TGTGCCAGCAGTTTAACGCCGGGACTAGCGGGATCCGATACGCAGTATTTT
14,few,TRBJ2-7,TRBV13,TRBD2,CASSATSGPYEQYF,TGTGCCAGCAGCGCGACTAGCGGCCCCTACGAGCAGTACTTC
16,.,TRBJ2-1,TRBV7-9,.,CASSSLAESSYNEQFF,TGTGCCAGCAGCTCCTTAGCGGAAAGCTCCTACAATGAGCAGTTCTTC
12,few,TRBJ2-3,TRBV6-2/TRBV6-3,TRBD1,CASRTGENTQYF,TGTGCCAGCCGGACAGGGGAAAATACGCAGTATTTT
15,many,TRBJ2-5,TRBV7-9,.,CASSLEGGRQETQYF,TGTGCCAGCAGCTTAGAGGGAGGAAGACAAGAGACCCAGTACTTC